This entry features one TCR beta chain sequence. The germline CDR1 and CDR2 sequences are MNHEY and SMNVEV (reference sequence). The CDR3 loop spans 13 amino acids. Deletions cut 4 bases from V and 7 bases from J, with 10 bases between. Random hexamers were used to reverse transcribe about 0.5 to 1 ug of RNA. It was immunoSEQ multiplex PCR that amplified TCR beta CDR3 across 54 Vbeta and 13 Jbeta. A single record per CDR3 protein comes from TCRdb applying MiXCR to the immunoSEQ multiplex PCR reads. Here the sample spans some 140,000 distinct CDR3 sequences, more than 85% being singletons. This entry is derived from a study of CD8 T cells in Susac syndrome. At the level of the study: Active disease was present in five or six of the sequenced Susac syndrome patients, whereas about 8 of them were in remission.

The sequence was obtained from a human donor with Susac syndrome. The chain joins TRBV27 to TRBJ1-4; D may be TRBD1 (6 bases). Sample: CD8+ T cells from PBMCs. CDR3 amino acids: CASSSQGFEKLFF. In DNA form, the CDR3 reads TGTGCCAGCAGTTCTCAGGGGTTTGAAAAACTGTTTTTT.